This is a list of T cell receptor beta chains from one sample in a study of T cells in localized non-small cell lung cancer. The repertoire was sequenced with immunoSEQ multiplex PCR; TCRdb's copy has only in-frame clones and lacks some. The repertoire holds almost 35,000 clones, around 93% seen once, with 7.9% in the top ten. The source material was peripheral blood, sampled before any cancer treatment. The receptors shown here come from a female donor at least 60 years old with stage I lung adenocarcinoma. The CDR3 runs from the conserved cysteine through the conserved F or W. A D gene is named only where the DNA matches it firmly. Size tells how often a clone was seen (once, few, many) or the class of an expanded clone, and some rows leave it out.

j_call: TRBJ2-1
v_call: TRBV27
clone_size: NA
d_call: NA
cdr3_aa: CASSSPANNKGNEQFF
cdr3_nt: TGTGCCAGCAGTTCTCCCGCCAACAATAAAGGCAATGAGCAGTTCTTC

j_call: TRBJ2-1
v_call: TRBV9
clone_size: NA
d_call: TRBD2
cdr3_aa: CASSASGRMDEQFF
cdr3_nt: TGTGCCAGCAGCGCTAGCGGGAGGATGGATGAGCAGTTCTTC

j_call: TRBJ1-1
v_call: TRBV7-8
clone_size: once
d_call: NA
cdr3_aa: CASSFSIGTEAFF
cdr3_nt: TGTGCCAGCAGCTTTTCTATAGGCACTGAAGCTTTCTTT

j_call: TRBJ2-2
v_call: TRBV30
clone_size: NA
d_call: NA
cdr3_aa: CAWRRQGRDTGELFF
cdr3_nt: TGTGCCTGGAGAAGGCAGGGGAGGGACACCGGGGAGCTGTTTTTT

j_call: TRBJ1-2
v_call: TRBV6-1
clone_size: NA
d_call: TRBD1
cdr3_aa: CASSGDPGTGRGYTF
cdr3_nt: TGTGCCAGCAGTGGAGATCCTGGGACAGGTCGAGGCTACACCTTC

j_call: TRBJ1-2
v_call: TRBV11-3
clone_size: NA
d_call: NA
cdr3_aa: CASSFRRVAGGTNYGYTF
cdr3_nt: TGTGCCAGCAGCTTCCGCCGTGTTGCTGGGGGCACTAACTATGGCTACACCTTC

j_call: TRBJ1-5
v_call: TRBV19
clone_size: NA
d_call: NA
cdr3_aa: CASSIDSGGRGNQPQHF
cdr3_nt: TGTGCCAGTAGTATAGATTCTGGGGGCAGGGGCAATCAGCCCCAGCATTTT

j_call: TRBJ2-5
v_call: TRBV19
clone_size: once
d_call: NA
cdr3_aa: CATSQLNLQETQYF
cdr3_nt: TGTGCCACCTCACAACTCAACCTCCAAGAGACCCAGTACTTC

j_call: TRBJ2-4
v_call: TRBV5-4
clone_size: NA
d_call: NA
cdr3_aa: CASSLGTPEAKNIQYF
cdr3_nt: TGTGCCAGCAGCTTGGGGACGCCCGAGGCCAAAAACATTCAGTACTTC

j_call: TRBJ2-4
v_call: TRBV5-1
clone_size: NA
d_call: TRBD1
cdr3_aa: CASSLQGAQNIQYF
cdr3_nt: TGCGCCAGCAGCCTACAGGGGGCGCAGAACATTCAGTACTTC

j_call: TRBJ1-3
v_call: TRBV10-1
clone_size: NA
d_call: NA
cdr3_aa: CASSRDTISGNTIYF
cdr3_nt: TGCGCCAGCAGTCGGGACACTATCTCTGGAAACACCATATATTTT

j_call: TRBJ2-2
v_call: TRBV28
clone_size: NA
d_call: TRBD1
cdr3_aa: CASSLPGQGTGELFF
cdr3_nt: TGTGCCAGCAGCCTACCGGGACAGGGGACCGGGGAGCTGTTTTTT

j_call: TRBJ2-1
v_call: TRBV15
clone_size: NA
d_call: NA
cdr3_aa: CATSPPLRYNEQFF
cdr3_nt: TGTGCCACCAGCCCGCCCCTCCGGTACAATGAGCAGTTCTTC

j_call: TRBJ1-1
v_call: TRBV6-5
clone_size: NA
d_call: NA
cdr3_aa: CASRAASTGNTEAFF
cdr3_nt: TGTGCCAGCAGAGCCGCCTCGACAGGGAACACTGAAGCTTTCTTT

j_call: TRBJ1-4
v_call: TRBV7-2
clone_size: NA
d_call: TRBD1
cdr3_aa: CASSLRSGGGLANEKLFF
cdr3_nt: TGTGCCAGCAGCTTACGTTCGGGAGGGGGCTTGGCTAATGAAAAACTGTTTTTT

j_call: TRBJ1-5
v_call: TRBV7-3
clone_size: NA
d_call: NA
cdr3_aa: CASSLRGAENQPQHF
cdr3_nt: TGTGCCAGCAGCTTAAGGGGTGCCGAGAATCAGCCCCAGCATTTT

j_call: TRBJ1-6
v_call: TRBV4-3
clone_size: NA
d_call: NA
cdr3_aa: CASSQAGGRVDSPLHF
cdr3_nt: TGCGCCAGCAGCCAAGCCGGCGGCAGGGTAGATTCACCCCTCCACTTT

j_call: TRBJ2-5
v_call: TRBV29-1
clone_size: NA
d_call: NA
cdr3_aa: CSVEQDIGQETQYF
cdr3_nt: TGCAGCGTTGAACAGGACATCGGACAAGAGACCCAGTACTTC

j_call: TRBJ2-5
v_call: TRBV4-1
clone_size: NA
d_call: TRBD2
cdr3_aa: CASSHPPRGGGETQYF
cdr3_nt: TGCGCCAGCAGCCACCCCCCGCGGGGGGGCGGGGAGACCCAGTACTTC

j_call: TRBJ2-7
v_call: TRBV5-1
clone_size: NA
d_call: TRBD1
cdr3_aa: CASSQQGVDEQYF
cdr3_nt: TGCGCCAGCAGCCAGCAGGGGGTCGACGAGCAGTACTTC

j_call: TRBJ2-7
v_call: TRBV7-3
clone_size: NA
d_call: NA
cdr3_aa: CASSPTASSYEQYF
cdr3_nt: TGTGCCAGCAGCCCCACGGCTAGCTCCTACGAGCAGTACTTC

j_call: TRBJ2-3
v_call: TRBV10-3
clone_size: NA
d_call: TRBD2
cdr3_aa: CAISESSGTSGPSTDTQYF
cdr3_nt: TGTGCCATCAGTGAGTCTTCCGGGACTAGCGGGCCTAGCACAGATACGCAGTATTTT

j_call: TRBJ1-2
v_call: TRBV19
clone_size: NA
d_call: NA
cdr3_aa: CASSGSRDLKSYTF
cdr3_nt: TGTGCCAGTAGTGGATCCAGGGATCTTAAGAGCTACACCTTC

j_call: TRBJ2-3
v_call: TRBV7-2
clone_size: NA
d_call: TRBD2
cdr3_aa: CASSLYGGRAYPDTQYF
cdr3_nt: TGTGCCAGCAGCTTATATGGCGGGAGGGCCTACCCAGATACGCAGTATTTT

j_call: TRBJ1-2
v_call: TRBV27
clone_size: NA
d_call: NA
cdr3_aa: CASSDWNRVGEGGYTF
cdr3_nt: TGTGCCAGCAGTGATTGGAACAGGGTGGGGGAGGGTGGCTACACCTTC

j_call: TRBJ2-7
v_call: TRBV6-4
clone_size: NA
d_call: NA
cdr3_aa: CASNPTVVPYYYEQYF
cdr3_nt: TGTGCCAGCAACCCGACTGTTGTCCCCTATTACTACGAGCAGTACTTC

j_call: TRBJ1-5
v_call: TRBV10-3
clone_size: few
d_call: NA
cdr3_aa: CAISESGERQPQHF
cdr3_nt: TGTGCCATCAGTGAGTCTGGCGAACGGCAGCCCCAGCATTTT

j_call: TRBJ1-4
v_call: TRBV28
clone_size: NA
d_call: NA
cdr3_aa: CASSQYSLPNEKLFF
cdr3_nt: TGTGCCAGCAGTCAATACAGCCTCCCTAATGAAAAACTGTTTTTT

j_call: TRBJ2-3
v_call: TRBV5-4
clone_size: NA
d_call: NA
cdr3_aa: CASSLGRGDTQYF
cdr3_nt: TGTGCCAGCAGCTTGGGGCGGGGAGATACGCAGTATTTT

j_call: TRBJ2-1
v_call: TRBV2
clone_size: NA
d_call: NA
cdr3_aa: CASSPRDLRVNEQFF
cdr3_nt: TGTGCCAGCAGCCCTAGGGACCTTCGGGTCAATGAGCAGTTCTTC

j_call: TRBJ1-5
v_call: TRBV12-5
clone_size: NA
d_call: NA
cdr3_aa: CASGLEGGQPQHF
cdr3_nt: TGTGCTAGTGGTTTGGAGGGGGGACAGCCCCAGCATTTT

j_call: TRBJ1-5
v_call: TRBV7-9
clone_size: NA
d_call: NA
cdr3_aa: CASSFENSNQPQHF
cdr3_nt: TGTGCCAGCAGCTTTGAGAATAGCAATCAGCCCCAGCATTTT

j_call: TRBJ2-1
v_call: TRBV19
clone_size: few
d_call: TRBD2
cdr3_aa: CASSTSGGKNEQFF
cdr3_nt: TGTGCCAGTAGTACTAGCGGGGGCAAAAATGAGCAGTTCTTC

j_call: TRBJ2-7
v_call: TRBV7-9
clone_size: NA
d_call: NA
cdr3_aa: CASSFHRDTSYEQYF
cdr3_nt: TGTGCCAGCAGCTTCCATCGGGACACCTCCTACGAGCAGTACTTC

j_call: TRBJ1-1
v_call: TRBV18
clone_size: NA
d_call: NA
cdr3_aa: CASSPPTAAEAFF
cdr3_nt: TGTGCCAGCTCACCACCGACAGCCGCTGAAGCTTTCTTT

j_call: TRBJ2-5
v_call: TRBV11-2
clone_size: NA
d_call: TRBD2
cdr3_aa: CASSPRTSGRAGETQYF
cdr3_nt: TGTGCCAGCAGCCCCAGGACTAGCGGGAGGGCCGGGGAGACCCAGTACTTC

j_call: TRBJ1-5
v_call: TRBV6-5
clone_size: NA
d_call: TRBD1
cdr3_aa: CASRLDRDGQPQHF
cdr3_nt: TGTGCCAGCAGACTCGACAGGGATGGTCAGCCCCAGCATTTT

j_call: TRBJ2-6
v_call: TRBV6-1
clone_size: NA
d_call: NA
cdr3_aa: CASISPRAGANVLTF
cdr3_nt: TGTGCCAGCATAAGCCCCAGGGCAGGGGCCAACGTCCTGACTTTC

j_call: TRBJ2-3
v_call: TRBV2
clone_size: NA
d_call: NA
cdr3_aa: CASIGGGADTQYF
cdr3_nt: TGTGCCAGCATAGGGGGTGGGGCAGATACGCAGTATTTT

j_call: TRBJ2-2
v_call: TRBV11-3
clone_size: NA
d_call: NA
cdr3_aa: CASSRGQLANTGELFF
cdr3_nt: TGTGCCAGCAGCCGTGGACAGCTCGCGAACACCGGGGAGCTGTTTTTT

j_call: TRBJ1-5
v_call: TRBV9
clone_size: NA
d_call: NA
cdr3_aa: CASSVDPGGNQPQHF
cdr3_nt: TGTGCCAGCAGCGTAGACCCTGGGGGCAATCAGCCCCAGCATTTT

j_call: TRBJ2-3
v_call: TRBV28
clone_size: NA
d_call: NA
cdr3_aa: CASSLSDTQYF
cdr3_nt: TGTGCCAGCAGTTTATCGGATACGCAGTATTTT

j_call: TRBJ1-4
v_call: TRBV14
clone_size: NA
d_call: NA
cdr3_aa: CASSTQGFPNEKLFF
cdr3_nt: TGTGCCAGCAGCACACAGGGTTTCCCTAATGAAAAACTGTTTTTT